Presented here are 24 T cell receptor beta chains from one specimen sequenced in a study of T cell changes during pregnancy in multiple sclerosis. The table came from immunoSEQ multiplex PCR; TCRdb's copy has only in-frame clones and leaves some out. The sample lists 30,000 to 40,000 clones, about 89% occurring once. The sequences come from CD8+ T cells from peripheral blood mononuclear cells, collected in the second trimester of pregnancy. These receptors all come from a female donor with multiple sclerosis, enrolled in a pregnancy study.

The V and J genes are TRBV2 and TRBJ2-7; the D gene is possibly TRBD2 (5 bases). Per the germline V gene, CDR1 is SNHLY and CDR2 is FYNNEI. V dropped 5 bases and J dropped 4 bases, with 18 bases sitting between them. This CDR3 region has 15 residues. CDR3 sequence reads: CASSRTHADLYEQYF. CDR3 nucleotide sequence: TGTGCCAGCAGTCGGACCCACGCGGACTTATACGAGCAGTACTTC.

V is TRBV28 and J is TRBJ2-7, with D maybe TRBD1 (6 bases). This CDR3 is built from 15 residues. V lost 6 bases, J lost 2 bases, and 17 bases lay in between. Germline V gene sequence: CDR1 MDHEN, CDR2 SYDVKM. In DNA, the CDR3 is TGTGCCAGCAGCCCCTGGACAGATTCTACCTACGAGCAGTACTTC. This sequence encodes CASSPWTDSTYEQYF. The whole variable domain, remainder taken from reference TRBV28 and TRBJ2-7, is DVKVTQSSRYLVKRTGEKVFLECVQDMDHENMFWYRQDPGLGLRLIYFSYDVKMKEKGDIPEGYSVSREKKERFSLILESASTNQTSMYLCASSPWTDSTYEQYFGPGTRLTVT.

The chain employs TRBV19 and TRBJ2-1; the match to TRBD2 covers 11 bases. CDR1 LNHDA and CDR2 SQIVND come from the germline V gene (reference sequence). This CDR3 contains 15 residues. V lost 6 bases to trimming and J lost 6 bases; unmatched junction nucleotides: 7. In DNA form, the CDR3 reads TGTGCCAGTAGAACCGGGACTAGCGGCTTCAATGAGCAGTTCTTC. The encoded protein is CASRTGTSGFNEQFF.

This clone was recorded once. The CDR3, as DNA: TGTGCCAGCAGCGTAGGATTAGGGGCAGATACGCAGTATTTT. This codes for CASSVGLGADTQYF. The chain is built from TRBV9 and TRBJ2-3, with D possibly being TRBD1 (5 bases). The CDR3 extends over 14 amino acids. V was cut by 0 bases and J by 4 bases, with 9 bases left in between. Germline V gene lookup returns CDR1 SGDLS and CDR2 YYNGEE. Looking up the rest from reference TRBV9 and TRBJ2-3 gives the full variable domain: DSGVTQTPKHLITATGQRVTLRCSPRSGDLSVYWYQQSLDQGLQFLIQYYNGEERAKGNILERFSAQQFPDLHSELNLSSLELGDSALYFCASSVGLGADTQYFGPGTRLTVL.

The V call is TRBV6-6, the J call TRBJ2-1, with TRBD2 matching 10 bases. Looked up from germline, CDR1 is MNHNY and CDR2 is SVGAGI (reference sequence). The CDR3 contains 14 residues. V dropped 5 bases and J dropped 3; count of bases not matched to a gene: 1. The CDR3 coding sequence is TGTGCCAGCAGTCCTAGCGGGAGCTACAATGAGCAGTTCTTC. Protein product: CASSPSGSYNEQFF.

The chain links TRBV5-1 to TRBJ2-3; TRBD2 matches 7 bases. The CDR3 has 17 residues. Per the germline V gene, CDR1 is SGHRS and CDR2 is YFSETQ. V was clipped by 0 bases and J by 3 bases; unmatched bases: 10. CDR3 sequence (DNA): TGCGCCAGCAGCTTGGAAGGGATGGGCGGGAGTACAGATACGCAGTATTTT. Translating it yields CASSLEGMGGSTDTQYF.

The chain joins TRBV2 to TRBJ2-3; TRBD1 is a possible D gene (6 bases). CDR3 length equals 18 residues. V lost 3 bases and J 1 base, leaving 20 bases between the germline ends. The V gene's germline CDR1 is SNHLY and CDR2 FYNNEI. The CDR3 protein is CASSEGVWGRTGTDTQYF. The CDR3 region has the DNA TGTGCCAGCAGTGAGGGGGTTTGGGGGCGAACCGGCACAGATACGCAGTATTTT. Variable domain in full (rest from reference TRBV2 and TRBJ2-3): EPEVTQTPSHQVTQMGQEVILRCVPISNHLYFYWYRQILGQKVEFLVSFYNNEISEKSEIFDDQFSVERPDGSNFTLKIRSTKLEDSAMYFCASSEGVWGRTGTDTQYFGPGTRLTVL.

The chain recombines TRBV19 with TRBJ2-3, with 10 bases lining up with TRBD1. V shed 5 bases, J shed 5 bases, and the junction held 4 bases outside the gene matches. CDR3 length: 14 residues. Germline CDR1 and CDR2: LNHDA and SQIVND (reference sequence). The CDR3, as DNA: TGTGCCAGTAGTGCGGGACAGGGGAAAGATACGCAGTATTTT. Amino acids: CASSAGQGKDTQYF.

This clone was counted a single time. The sample contains more than one DNA sequence encoding this CDR3. V is TRBV2 and J is TRBJ1-2; 11 bases are a match to TRBD1. With V trimmed by 6 bases and J by 4 bases, 7 bases remained unmatched. This CDR3 has 15 residues. Germline CDR1 and CDR2: SNHLY and FYNNEI. The CDR3 region is CASRRGQGEFYGYTF. The CDR3 nucleotides read TGTGCCAGCAGAAGGGGACAGGGGGAGTTCTATGGCTACACCTTC.

This clone appeared a single time. CDR3 amino acids: CASSGGSGANVLTF. CDR3 bases: TGTGCCAGCAGCGGGGGCTCTGGGGCCAACGTCCTGACTTTC. The chain combines TRBV27 with TRBJ2-6; D is possibly TRBD2 (6 bases). Germline CDR1 and CDR2: MNHEY and SMNVEV (reference sequence). The length of the CDR3 is 14 residues. Trimming removed 6 bases at V and 0 bases at J, with 6 bases between.

The rearrangement joins TRBV4-3 to TRBJ1-2; D is perhaps TRBD1 (5 bases). Germline V gene sequence: CDR1 LGHNA, CDR2 YSLEER. The CDR3 spans 15 residues. V lost 0 bases, J lost 9 bases, and 17 bases lay in between. The CDR3: CASSQDWGGSYSYTF. CDR3 DNA sequence: TGCGCCAGCAGCCAAGATTGGGGGGGTAGTTATAGCTACACCTTC.

The chain combines TRBV7-3 with TRBJ2-1; TRBD1 aligns across 12 bases. The length of the CDR3 is 15 residues. Trimming at V came to 4 bases and at J to 7 bases, leaving 5 bases not matched to a gene. CDR1 is SGHTA, CDR2 FQGTGA, per germline. The CDR3 DNA follows: TGTGCCAGCAGCTCCGGGACAGGGGGCCCAAATGAGCAGTTCTTC. Its translation is CASSSGTGGPNEQFF. Full variable domain (missing parts from reference TRBV7-3 and TRBJ2-1): GAGVSQTPSNKVTEKGKYVELRCDPISGHTALYWYRQSLGQGPEFLIYFQGTGAADDSGLPNDRFFAVRPEGSVSTLKIQRTERGDSAVYLCASSSGTGGPNEQFFGPGTRLTVL.

J is TRBJ2-1 and V is TRBV27, with 9 positions matching TRBD2. The germline V gene encodes CDR1 MNHEY and CDR2 SMNVEV (reference sequence). The CDR3 has 14 residues. V shed 3 bases and J 5 bases; nucleotides not matched to a gene: 2. CDR3 nucleotides: TGTGCCAGCAGTTTGGGACTAGCAAACAATGAGCAGTTCTTC. Translated: CASSLGLANNEQFF.

This clone was seen once. CDR3 residues: CASSEAYSRTYEQYF. DNA for the CDR3: TGTGCCAGCAGTGAAGCGTACTCTCGAACCTACGAGCAGTACTTC. This rearrangement joins TRBV2 to TRBJ2-7, with D uncertain. The CDR3 length is 15 residues. V was clipped by 0 bases and J by 2 bases, with 11 bases between them. In germline, CDR1 is SNHLY, CDR2 FYNNEI.

The chain uses TRBV11-3 and TRBJ2-7; possible D gene TRBD2, 5 bases. V was shortened by 8 bases and J by 5 bases, with 13 bases between the two germline ends. This CDR3 region has 12 residues. The V gene's germline CDR1 is SGHNT and CDR2 YENEEA. CDR3 region: CASGHGLNEQYF. CDR3 nucleotides: TGTGCCAGCGGTCACGGACTTAACGAGCAGTACTTC. The full variable domain, its missing parts supplied by reference TRBV11-3 and TRBJ2-7, is EAGVVQSPRYKIIEKKQPVAFWCNPISGHNTLYWYLQNLGQGPELLIRYENEEAVDDSQLPKDRFSAERLKGVDSTLKIQPAELGDSAVYLCASGHGLNEQYFGPGTRLTVT.

V is TRBV7-6 and J is TRBJ2-2; possibly TRBD2 for D (5 bases). Germline V gene lookup returns CDR1 SGHVS and CDR2 FNYEAQ. The CDR3 has 15 residues. Deletions cut 5 bases from V and 2 bases from J, with 12 bases between. CDR3 region: CASSRRTSNTGELFF. The CDR3 coding sequence is TGTGCCAGCAGCCGACGGACTTCCAACACCGGGGAGCTGTTTTTT. Based on the CDR3 plus reference TRBV7-6 and TRBJ2-2, the full variable domain is GAGVSQSPRYKVTKRGQDVALRCDPISGHVSLYWYRQALGQGPEFLTYFNYEAQQDKSGLPNDRFSAERPEGSISTLTIQRTEQRDSAMYRCASSRRTSNTGELFFGEGSRLTVL.

This chain uses TRBV4-2 with TRBJ2-2, with 9 positions matching TRBD2. The V gene end was trimmed by 0 bases and the J gene end by 6 bases; junction bases not matched to a gene: 2. CDR1 and CDR2 from the germline V gene are LGHNA and YNFKEQ. This CDR3 comprises 15 residues. Here the CDR3 reads CASSQDAGGPGELFF. The CDR3 DNA follows: TGTGCCAGCAGCCAAGATGCGGGAGGGCCCGGGGAGCTGTTTTTT.

The rearrangement uses TRBV4-1 and TRBJ2-1, with D maybe TRBD2 (5 bases). This CDR3 spans 16 amino acids. Trimming removed 0 bases from V and 2 bases from J, with 11 bases in between. Germline assignment: CDR1 MGHRA and CDR2 YSYEKL. The CDR3 bases are TGCGCCAGCAGCCAAGAGAGGGCAGAGACCTACAATGAGCAGTTCTTC. Protein: CASSQERAETYNEQFF.

The chain joins TRBV7-6 to TRBJ2-1; possibly TRBD2 for D (7 bases). Germline CDR1 SGHVS, CDR2 FNYEAQ. Between the trimmed V and J ends, which lost 3 bases and 2 bases, there was a span of 14 bases. CDR3 length: 16 residues. The CDR3 spells CASSLALGGAYNEQFF. The CDR3 DNA follows: TGTGCCAGCAGCTTGGCACTAGGGGGGGCCTACAATGAGCAGTTCTTC. Full variable domain (missing parts from reference TRBV7-6 and TRBJ2-1): GAGVSQSPRYKVTKRGQDVALRCDPISGHVSLYWYRQALGQGPEFLTYFNYEAQQDKSGLPNDRFSAERPEGSISTLTIQRTEQRDSAMYRCASSLALGGAYNEQFFGPGTRLTVL.

The chain has TRBV4-3 and TRBJ2-3; 10 nucleotides line up with TRBD2. Germline V gene data show CDR1 as LGHNA and CDR2 as YSLEER. The V gene end was trimmed by 2 bases and the J gene end by 5 bases; junction bases not matched to a gene: 7. The CDR3 length is 16 residues. CDR3 protein: CASSQSLAGEVDTQYF. CDR3 DNA sequence: TGCGCCAGCAGCCAATCTCTAGCGGGAGAGGTAGATACGCAGTATTTT.

The CDR3 here is CASSKGENTEAFF. The CDR3 nucleotides are TGTGCCAGCAGTAAGGGAGAGAACACTGAAGCTTTCTTT. The rearrangement links TRBV6-6 to TRBJ1-1; no clear D gene. Germline V gene sequence: CDR1 MNHNY, CDR2 SVGAGI (reference sequence). Trimming stripped 5 bases from V and 1 base from J, with 8 bases between. The CDR3 is 13 amino acids.

The J gene is TRBJ2-1, the V gene TRBV19; D possibly corresponds to TRBD2 (6 bases). Germline V gene data show CDR1 as LNHDA and CDR2 as SQIVND (reference sequence). Trimming shortened V by 2 bases and J by 2 bases, and 10 bases separated the two germline ends. This CDR3 has 15 amino acids. This chain's CDR3 is CASSIIAAPYNEQFF. DNA for the CDR3: TGTGCCAGTAGTATAATAGCGGCCCCCTACAATGAGCAGTTCTTC.

The rearrangement joins TRBV7-9 to TRBJ2-7, with 9 bases matching TRBD1. The CDR3 contains 15 residues. Per germline, CDR1 SEHNR and CDR2 FQNEAQ (reference sequence). Trimming cost V 3 bases and J 3 bases; bases outside gene matches: 6. CDR3 sequence (DNA): TGTGCCAGCAGCTTGGGCACGGGACAGGGCTACGAGCAGTACTTC. Its protein is CASSLGTGQGYEQYF.

This rearrangement joins TRBV5-1 to TRBJ2-7; perhaps TRBD2 as D (5 bases). V lost 2 bases to trimming and J lost 6 bases, with 12 bases between them. In germline, CDR1 is SGHRS, CDR2 YFSETQ. The CDR3 sequence is 13 residues long. Here the CDR3 reads CASSFVGSGEQYF. In DNA, the CDR3 is TGCGCCAGCAGCTTCGTAGGGAGCGGCGAGCAGTACTTC.